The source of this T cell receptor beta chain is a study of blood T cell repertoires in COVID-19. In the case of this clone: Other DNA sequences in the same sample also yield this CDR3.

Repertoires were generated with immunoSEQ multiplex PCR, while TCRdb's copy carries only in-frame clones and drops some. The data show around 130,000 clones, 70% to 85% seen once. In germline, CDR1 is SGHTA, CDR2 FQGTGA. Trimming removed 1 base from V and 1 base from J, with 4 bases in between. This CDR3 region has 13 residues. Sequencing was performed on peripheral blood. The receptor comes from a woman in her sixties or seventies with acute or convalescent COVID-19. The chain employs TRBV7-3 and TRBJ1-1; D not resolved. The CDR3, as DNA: TGTGCCAGCAGCTTAATGGCGAACACTGAAGCTTTCTTT. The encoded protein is CASSLMANTEAFF.